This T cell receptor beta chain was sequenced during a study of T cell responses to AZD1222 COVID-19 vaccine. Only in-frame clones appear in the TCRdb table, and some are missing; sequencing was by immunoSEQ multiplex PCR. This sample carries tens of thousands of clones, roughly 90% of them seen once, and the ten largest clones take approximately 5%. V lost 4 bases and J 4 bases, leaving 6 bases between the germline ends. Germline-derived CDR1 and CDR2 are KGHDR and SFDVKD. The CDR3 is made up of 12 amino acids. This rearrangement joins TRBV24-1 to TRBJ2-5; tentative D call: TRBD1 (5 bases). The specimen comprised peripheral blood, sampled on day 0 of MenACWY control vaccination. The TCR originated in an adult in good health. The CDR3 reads CATSERGETQYF. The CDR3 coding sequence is TGTGCCACCAGTGAAAGGGGAGAGACCCAGTACTTC.